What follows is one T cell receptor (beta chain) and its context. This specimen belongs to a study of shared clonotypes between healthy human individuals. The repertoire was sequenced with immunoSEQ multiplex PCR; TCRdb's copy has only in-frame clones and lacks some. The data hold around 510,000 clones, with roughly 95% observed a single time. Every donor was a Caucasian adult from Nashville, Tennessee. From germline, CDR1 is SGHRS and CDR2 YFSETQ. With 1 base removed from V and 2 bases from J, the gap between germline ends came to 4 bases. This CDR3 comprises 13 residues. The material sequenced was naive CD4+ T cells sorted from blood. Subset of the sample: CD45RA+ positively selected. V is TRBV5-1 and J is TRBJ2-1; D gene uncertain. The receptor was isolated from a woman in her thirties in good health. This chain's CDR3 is CASSLFAYNEQFF. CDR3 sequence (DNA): TGCGCCAGCAGCTTGTTCGCCTACAATGAGCAGTTCTTC.